This T cell receptor (beta chain) was captured in a study of response to subunit inactivated influenza vaccine. Study conclusions and caveats: It was suggested by the authors that few new T cells are recruited by each seasonal influenza vaccination.

One entry per CDR3 protein, called by TCRdb with MiXCR from the RT-PCR reads. This sample carries approximately 500,000 distinct CDR3 sequences, approximately 12% of them seen once, and the ten largest clones take approximately 14%. Turning to this clonotype: What it binds is not known.

The source of this sequence is a man aged 50 or older who received an inactivated influenza vaccine. Material: PBMCs from blood, obtained roughly 47 days after vaccination.

CDR3 loop: CASSLQLAGGTYNEQFF. The CDR3, as DNA: TGTGCCAGCAGCCTCCAACTAGCGGGAGGGACCTACAATGAGCAGTTCTTC. The J gene is TRBJ2-1, the V gene TRBV6-2 or TRBV6-3; 13 positions agree with TRBD2. With 6 bases clipped from V and 2 bases from J, the junction kept 7 bases outside the gene matches. Germline values: CDR1 MNHEY, CDR2 SVGEGT. The CDR3 totals 17 residues.